One and the same sample provided the 9 T cell receptor beta chains below, sequenced in a study of T cell responses to AZD1222 COVID-19 vaccine. Sequencing used immunoSEQ multiplex PCR; TCRdb keeps in-frame clones, though not all of them. In the table there are about 150,000 clones, roughly nine tenths of which are singletons. The input for sequencing was peripheral blood, taken on day 0 of AZD1222 vaccination. The receptor source for this set is an adult in good health.

This chain uses TRBV12-3 or TRBV12-4 with TRBJ1-1; no reliable D call. CDR3 length: 13 residues. V lost 5 bases and J 4 bases, leaving 11 bases between the germline ends. CDR3 sequence: CASSPGRSTEAFF. DNA for the CDR3: TGTGCCAGCAGTCCGGGCCGGAGCACTGAAGCTTTCTTT.

This clone appeared a single time. The chain joins TRBV10-2 to TRBJ2-7; 8 bases are shared with TRBD2. Losses at the gene ends were 3 bases for V and 4 bases for J; bases not matched to a gene: 11. Germline values: CDR1 WSHSY, CDR2 SAAADI. The CDR3 sequence is 16 residues long. The CDR3: CASSDPNGGERYEQYF. The CDR3 region has the DNA TGCGCCAGCAGTGACCCAAACGGGGGGGAGAGGTACGAGCAGTACTTC.

The chain is built from TRBV3-1 (or the pseudogene TRBV3-2) and TRBJ2-7; no firm D call. There are 16 residues in the CDR3. Looked up from germline, CDR1 is LGHDT and CDR2 is YNNKEL (reference sequence). V dropped 1 base and J dropped 2 bases, with 15 bases sitting between them. The CDR3 protein is CASSQGIGLGTYEQYF. The CDR3 DNA sequence: TGTGCCAGCAGCCAAGGCATCGGGCTAGGGACCTACGAGCAGTACTTC.

This chain connects TRBV6-1 to TRBJ1-2; no definite D call. Trimming cost V 2 bases and J 1 base, with 5 bases left between them. Germline loops: CDR1 MNHNS, CDR2 SASEGT. There are 13 residues in the CDR3. The CDR3 nucleotides read TGTGCCAGCAGTGAAAGACGTAACTATGGCTACACCTTC. It yields the protein CASSERRNYGYTF.

The V call is TRBV6-6, the J call TRBJ2-5; perhaps TRBD1 as D (5 bases). V was trimmed by 0 bases and J by 2 bases, leaving 7 bases between them. The CDR3 extends over 14 amino acids. Germline loops: CDR1 MNHNY, CDR2 SVGAGI (reference sequence). The CDR3 region is CASSYSKGQETQYF. The DNA for the CDR3 is TGTGCCAGCAGTTACTCGAAGGGGCAAGAGACCCAGTACTTC.

This clone occurred a few times. The chain couples TRBV6-1 to TRBJ1-5; D not resolved. Germline V CDR1 and CDR2: MNHNS, SASEGT. Trimming removed 2 bases from V and 1 base from J, with 6 bases in between. This CDR3 region has 14 residues. The CDR3 loop reads CASSERVSNQPQHF. The CDR3 DNA is TGTGCCAGCAGTGAAAGGGTCAGCAATCAGCCCCAGCATTTT.

This clone was counted once. As DNA, the CDR3 is TGTGCCAGCAGCCCAAGTAGACAGGGACGATATCAGCCCCAGCATTTT. This translates into CASSPSRQGRYQPQHF. The chain employs TRBV28 and TRBJ1-5; 7 bases map to TRBD1. Germline V lookup: CDR1 MDHEN, CDR2 SYDVKM. CDR3 length: 16 amino acids. The ends lost 6 bases at V and 5 bases at J; junction bases unmatched: 13.

The chain recombines TRBV7-3 with TRBJ2-1; the match to TRBD2 covers 15 bases. Looked up from germline, CDR1 is SGHTA and CDR2 is FQGTGA. This CDR3 has 17 amino acids. After removal of 5 bases from V and 7 bases from J, the junction contained 9 bases not matched to a gene. The CDR3 loop reads CASSPEGTSGRLNEQFF. CDR3 sequence (DNA): TGTGCCAGCAGCCCCGAAGGGACTAGCGGGAGGTTAAATGAGCAGTTCTTC. Full variable domain (missing parts from reference TRBV7-3 and TRBJ2-1): GAGVSQTPSNKVTEKGKYVELRCDPISGHTALYWYRQSLGQGPEFLIYFQGTGAADDSGLPNDRFFAVRPEGSVSTLKIQRTERGDSAVYLCASSPEGTSGRLNEQFFGPGTRLTVL.

This clone was picked up one time. The genes are TRBV24-1 and TRBJ2-1; D unclear. Germline CDR1 is KGHDR and CDR2 is SFDVKD. There are 19 residues in the CDR3. V shed 3 bases and J shed 0 bases, with 20 bases lying between them. The DNA of the CDR3 is TGTGCCACCAGTGATCCGTCCCCATCATGGCCAAGCTCCTACAATGAGCAGTTCTTC. It specifies CATSDPSPSWPSSYNEQFF.